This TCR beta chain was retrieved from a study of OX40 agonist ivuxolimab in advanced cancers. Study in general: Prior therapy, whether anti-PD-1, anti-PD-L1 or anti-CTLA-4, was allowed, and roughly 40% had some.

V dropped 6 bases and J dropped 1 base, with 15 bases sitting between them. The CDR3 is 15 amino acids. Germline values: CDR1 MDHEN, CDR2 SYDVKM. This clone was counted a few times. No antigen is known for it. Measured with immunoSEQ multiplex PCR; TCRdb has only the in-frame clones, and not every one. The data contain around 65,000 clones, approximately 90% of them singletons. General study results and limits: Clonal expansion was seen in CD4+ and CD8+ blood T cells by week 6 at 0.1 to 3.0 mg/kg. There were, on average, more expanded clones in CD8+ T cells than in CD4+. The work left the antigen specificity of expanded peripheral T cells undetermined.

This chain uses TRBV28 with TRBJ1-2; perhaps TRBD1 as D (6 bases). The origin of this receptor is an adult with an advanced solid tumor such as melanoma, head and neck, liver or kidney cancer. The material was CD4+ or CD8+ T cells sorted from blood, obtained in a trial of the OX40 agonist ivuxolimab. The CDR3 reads CASRTGKPLNYGYTF. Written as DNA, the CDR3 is TGTGCCAGCAGAACAGGGAAGCCCCTTAACTATGGCTACACCTTC.